The entry below gives a single T cell receptor (beta chain) sequence along with its context. Germline V CDR1 and CDR2: MNHEY, SMNVEV (reference sequence). This CDR3 comprises 14 residues. Trimming pared 1 base from V and 3 bases from J, leaving 8 bases between. This entry is derived from a study of blood T cell repertoires in COVID-19. This table comes from immunoSEQ multiplex PCR, and its TCRdb copy is limited to in-frame clones, with some not included. The sample has about 290,000 clones; about 90% are singletons. The clonotype originates from a woman aged 25 to 39 with COVID-19, enrolled during active disease. The J gene is TRBJ2-3, the V gene TRBV27; the D gene is possibly TRBD2 (5 bases). Sequenced sample: peripheral blood. Written as DNA, the CDR3 is TGTGCCAGCAGTTTATTCGGGAATACAGATACGCAGTATTTT. It is translated as CASSLFGNTDTQYF.